A single sample is the source of the 16 T cell receptor beta chains below, sequenced in a study of cytomegalovirus exposure and HLA in healthy donors. PCR involved 60 Vbeta and 13 Jbeta primers. Sequencing was performed with immunoSEQ multiplex PCR; in TCRdb, only in-frame clones are kept and a portion is missing. The data contain 150,000 to 200,000 clones, 80% to 90% of them seen just once; the ten biggest clones take up approximately 1.2%. The sequenced sample was PBMCs. These receptors were obtained from a girl aged 2 to 9 in good health and CMV-seropositive.

This chain joins TRBV19 and TRBJ1-3; D uncertain. Trimming took 11 bases from V and 4 from J, leaving 6 bases between them. This CDR3 is 10 amino acids long. Germline assignment: CDR1 LNHDA and CDR2 SQIVND (reference sequence). CDR3 residues: CACGGNTIYF. The CDR3 coding sequence is TGTGCCTGCGGGGGAAACACCATATATTTT.

The V gene is TRBV5-4, the J gene TRBJ1-2; D is ambiguous. CDR1 SGHNT and CDR2 YYREEE come from the germline V gene (reference sequence). Trimming removed 0 bases from V and 7 bases from J, with 7 bases in between. The CDR3 extends over 12 amino acids. The CDR3: CASSLVASGYTF. The CDR3 DNA reads as TGTGCCAGCAGCTTGGTAGCCAGTGGCTACACCTTC.

V and J are TRBV6-5 and TRBJ1-2; no firm D call. Germline V gives CDR1 MNHEY, CDR2 SVGAGI. Trimming pared 0 bases from V and 0 bases from J, leaving 8 bases between. The CDR3 loop spans 15 amino acids. The CDR3 DNA sequence: TGTGCCAGCAGTTACTCGCACGACTCTAACTATGGCTACACCTTC. Its protein product is CASSYSHDSNYGYTF.

The V call is TRBV19, the J call TRBJ1-2, with TRBD1 matching over 7 bases. The CDR3 is 13 residues long. The V segment lost 9 bases and the J segment 2 bases; nucleotides outside the gene matches: 6. The germline gives CDR1 LNHDA, CDR2 SQIVND (reference sequence). The CDR3 nucleotides read TGTGCCAGGTACGCGGACAGGAACTATGGCTACACCTTC. It codes for CARYADRNYGYTF.

The genes are TRBV6-1 and TRBJ1-2; D is unclear. CDR1 is MNHNS and CDR2 is SASEGT in the germline V gene. CDR3 size: 13 residues. Trimming removed 7 bases at V and 8 bases at J, with 17 bases between. DNA for the CDR3: TGTGCCAGCACCGTTTCGTGGGCTTGGGGCTACACCTTC. This codes for CASTVSWAWGYTF.

The chain uses TRBV11-3 and TRBJ2-1; 9 positions match TRBD2. Germline-derived CDR1 and CDR2 are SGHNT and YENEEA. CDR3 length equals 14 residues. V lost 0 bases, J lost 10 bases, and 4 bases stayed unmatched. CDR3 nucleotide sequence: TGTGCCAGCAGCTTAGAACCAGCGGGAGGAGAGCAGTTCTTC. It yields the protein CASSLEPAGGEQFF. Full variable domain (missing parts from reference TRBV11-3 and TRBJ2-1): EAGVVQSPRYKIIEKKQPVAFWCNPISGHNTLYWYLQNLGQGPELLIRYENEEAVDDSQLPKDRFSAERLKGVDSTLKIQPAELGDSAVYLCASSLEPAGGEQFFGPGTRLTVL.

The chain has TRBV15 and TRBJ2-3; 7 positions agree with TRBD2. Germline trimming cut 1 base from V and 3 bases from J; bases unmatched to any gene: 1. Germline values: CDR1 LNHNV, CDR2 YYDKDF (reference sequence). The CDR3 consists of 14 residues. The CDR3: CATSRGLATDTQYF. In DNA form, the CDR3 reads TGTGCCACCAGCAGAGGACTAGCAACAGATACGCAGTATTTT.

The chain recombines TRBV7-8 with TRBJ2-7; TRBD2 agrees at 14 bases. Trimming took 6 bases from V and 12 from J; bases not matched to a gene: 4. Looked up from germline, CDR1 is SGHVS and CDR2 is FQNEAQ. CDR3 size: 12 residues. The CDR3 region has the DNA TGTGCCAGCAGGACTAGCGGGAGGGTTCTGTACTTC. It specifies CASRTSGRVLYF.

This chain links TRBV30 with TRBJ2-7, with 7 nucleotides matching TRBD2. The CDR3 has 16 amino acids. The ends lost 0 bases at V and 3 bases at J; junction bases unmatched: 11. Germline values: CDR1 GTSNPN, CDR2 SVGIG (reference sequence). For the CDR3, the DNA is TGTGCCTGGAGTGTAGAAGGCCGGGAGGTAATCTACGAGCAGTACTTC. Protein: CAWSVEGREVIYEQYF.

V and J are TRBV4-1 and TRBJ2-1; D is perhaps TRBD2 (5 bases). There are 16 residues in the CDR3. Trimming took 5 bases from V and 7 from J, leaving 21 bases between them. Germline V gene sequence: CDR1 MGHRA, CDR2 YSYEKL. For the CDR3, the DNA is TGCGCCAGCAGCTTCCGCGGACGGGGTAATTATAATGAGCAGTTCTTC. It codes for CASSFRGRGNYNEQFF.

This clone appeared once. The rearrangement links TRBV19 to TRBJ2-3, with 7 bases fitting TRBD1. CDR3 length: 15 amino acids. V shed 5 bases, J shed 0 bases, and the junction held 5 bases outside the gene matches. Germline lookup yields CDR1 LNHDA and CDR2 SQIVND (reference sequence). CDR3 sequence: CASSPRDSSTDTQYF. The DNA of the CDR3 is TGTGCCAGTAGTCCAAGGGACAGCAGCACAGATACGCAGTATTTT.

The chain has TRBV28 and TRBJ2-6, with a possible D match to TRBD1 (5 bases). CDR1 is MDHEN and CDR2 is SYDVKM in the germline V gene. V lost 3 bases, J lost 4 bases, and 13 bases lay in between. This CDR3 is built from 16 residues. CDR3 protein: CASSFPGSKGANVLTF. The CDR3 DNA is TGTGCCAGCAGTTTTCCAGGGTCGAAGGGGGCCAACGTCCTGACTTTC.

V gene TRBV29-1 combines with J gene TRBJ1-3; 7 bases map to TRBD1. J gave up 6 bases and V 4 bases, and 12 bases lay outside the gene matches. This CDR3 spans 15 amino acids. Germline CDR1 SQVTM, CDR2 ANQGSEA. CDR3 DNA: TGCAGCGTTGCACAGGGACAGCTTTCGACAAACACCATATATTTT. Translating gives CSVAQGQLSTNTIYF.

This clone was recorded once. V gene TRBV27 combines with J gene TRBJ2-1, with D perhaps matching TRBD2 (5 bases). Trimming stripped 5 bases from V and 3 bases from J, with 17 bases between. Per the germline V gene, CDR1 is MNHEY and CDR2 is SMNVEV (reference sequence). This CDR3 contains 16 residues. CDR3 DNA: TGTGCCAGCAGTCCGCTAACCTTGACTAACTACAATGAGCAGTTCTTC. It is translated as CASSPLTLTNYNEQFF.

The V gene is TRBV6-6, the J gene TRBJ2-2, with a weak D call TRBD2 (6 bases). The V end was cut by 6 bases, the J end by 6 bases, with 8 bases between. The CDR3 loop spans 12 amino acids. Germline CDR1 is MNHNY and CDR2 is SVGAGI (reference sequence). CDR3 DNA: TGTGCCAGCAGCGGGGGATCCGGGGAGCTGTTTTTT. It is translated as CASSGGSGELFF.

The rearrangement uses TRBV30 and TRBJ1-2; D remains unclear. The V and J ends lost 4 bases and 2 bases respectively, with 8 bases between them. The germline V gene has CDR1 GTSNPN and CDR2 SVGIG (reference sequence). The CDR3 runs to 12 residues. The CDR3 here is CAWTRPNYGYTF. The CDR3 coding sequence is TGTGCCTGGACGAGGCCCAACTATGGCTACACCTTC.